A selection of T cell receptor beta chains follows, all from one sample in a study of tumor-infiltrating lymphocytes in primary liver carcinoma. One entry per CDR3 protein, called by TCRdb with MiXCR from the multiplex PCR reads. Among fewer than 90,000 distinct CDR3 sequences, 72% were seen once, and the ten largest hold roughly 21%. Source material: liver tumor tissue from sampling region 1. These receptors originate from a man between 40 and 49 years old with primary liver carcinoma and hepatitis B virus infection. Both conserved end residues are part of each CDR3. Fields, in order: J gene, V gene, clone size, D gene, CDR3 DNA, CDR3 protein. D genes are given only for firm matches. The size of a clone is reported for some rows only, either as once, few or many, or as a class for expanded clones.

J gene: TRBJ2-1; V gene: TRBV11-1; clone size: NA; D gene: NA; CDR3 DNA: TGTGGCAGCAGCTTATATGGGATTAGCAATGAACAGTTCTTC; CDR3 protein: CGSSLYGISNEQFF
J gene: TRBJ2-2; V gene: TRBV13; clone size: once; D gene: NA; CDR3 DNA: TGTGCCAGCAACTTCGTCAGTGCGAACACCGGGGAGCTGTTTTTC; CDR3 protein: CASNFVSANTGELFF
J gene: TRBJ2-3; V gene: TRBV6-1; clone size: NA; D gene: NA; CDR3 DNA: TGTGCCAGTAGTGACCGACACGAAACCATAGATACGGAGTATTTT; CDR3 protein: CASSDRHETIDTEYF
J gene: TRBJ2-7; V gene: TRBV27; clone size: once; D gene: NA; CDR3 DNA: TGTGCCAGCACCGACGGGACAGCGGGGCCCAACGACCAGTACTTC; CDR3 protein: CASTDGTAGPNDQYF
J gene: TRBJ2-6; V gene: TRBV7-9; clone size: NA; D gene: NA; CDR3 DNA: TGTGCCAGCAGCCTGATTGGGGCCAACGTCATGACTTTC; CDR3 protein: CASSLIGANVMTF
J gene: TRBJ2-1; V gene: TRBV4-2; clone size: NA; D gene: TRBD2; CDR3 DNA: TGTGCCAGCAGCCATGATTTTGGACTAGCGGGAAACAATGTGCAATTCTTC; CDR3 protein: CASSHDFGLAGNNVQFF
J gene: TRBJ2-1; V gene: TRBV10-2; clone size: NA; D gene: NA; CDR3 DNA: TGCGCCAGCAGTGAGTCCGGTGTCGGGCATGCTGATCAGTTCTTC; CDR3 protein: CASSESGVGHADQFF
J gene: TRBJ2-7; V gene: TRBV4-1; clone size: NA; D gene: TRBD2; CDR3 DNA: TGCGCCAACAGCCCACCGGGACTAGCGGCCTGCGAGCAGTACTTC; CDR3 protein: CANSPPGLAACEQYF
J gene: TRBJ2-5; V gene: TRBV6-5; clone size: NA; D gene: NA; CDR3 DNA: TGTGCCAGCAATAAAGGCAATCAAGAGACACAGTACTTC; CDR3 protein: CASNKGNQETQYF
J gene: TRBJ2-7; V gene: TRBV6-5; clone size: NA; D gene: TRBD2; CDR3 DNA: TGTACCAGCAGTTCGACACCGTGGACTAGCTGGCAAACCTACGAGCAGTACTTC; CDR3 protein: CTSSSTPWTSWQTYEQYF
J gene: TRBJ2-7; V gene: TRBV30; clone size: few; D gene: TRBD1; CDR3 DNA: TGTGCCTGGGGTGTACAGGGGACGAGCTACGAGCAGTACTTC; CDR3 protein: CAWGVQGTSYEQYF
J gene: TRBJ2-4; V gene: TRBV19; clone size: NA; D gene: NA; CDR3 DNA: TGTGCCAGTAGTATATCGGGACCGAGTTCAAACATTCAGTACTTC; CDR3 protein: CASSISGPSSNIQYF
J gene: TRBJ1-4; V gene: TRBV5-1; clone size: NA; D gene: TRBD1; CDR3 DNA: TGCACCAGCAGCCGAGGACAGGGTACTAATGAAAAACTGTTTTTT; CDR3 protein: CTSSRGQGTNEKLFF
J gene: TRBJ2-1; V gene: TRBV11-2; clone size: NA; D gene: NA; CDR3 DNA: TGTGCCACCAGTTCAGCAGACCCTGGGAATGAGCAGTTCTTC; CDR3 protein: CATSSADPGNEQFF
J gene: TRBJ2-7; V gene: TRBV5-1; clone size: NA; D gene: NA; CDR3 DNA: TGCGCCAGCAACTTGGAGCTAGCTGGAGGGCCGAAAAAGTACTTC; CDR3 protein: CASNLELAGGPKKYF
J gene: TRBJ2-3; V gene: TRBV4-1; clone size: NA; D gene: TRBD2; CDR3 DNA: TGCACCAGCGGGAAAAGTAGCACAGATACGCAGTATTTT; CDR3 protein: CTSGKSSTDTQYF
J gene: TRBJ2-7; V gene: TRBV12-3/TRBV12-4; clone size: NA; D gene: NA; CDR3 DNA: TGTGCAAGCAGTATACATGGAGAGGGCAACGAGAAGTACTTC; CDR3 protein: CASSIHGEGNEKYF
J gene: TRBJ2-1; V gene: TRBV4-2; clone size: NA; D gene: TRBD1; CDR3 DNA: TGTGCCAGCAGCCCGTGGACAGGGGGGAACAATGAGCAGCTCTTC; CDR3 protein: CASSPWTGGNNEQLF
J gene: TRBJ2-7; V gene: TRBV29-1; clone size: NA; D gene: NA; CDR3 DNA: TGCAGCCTTGAAGATCAGGCCTATGAGCAGTACTTC; CDR3 protein: CSLEDQAYEQYF
J gene: TRBJ2-7; V gene: TRBV11-2; clone size: NA; D gene: TRBD2; CDR3 DNA: TGTGCCAGCAGCTTATCCGTTGGACTTGCGGGAGGGGGGTACGGACAGTACTTC; CDR3 protein: CASSLSVGLAGGGYGQYF
J gene: TRBJ1-2; V gene: TRBV6-5; clone size: NA; D gene: NA; CDR3 DNA: TGTGCCAGCAGCTACTCGAGGACAGCGCCCAGGGACTACACCTTC; CDR3 protein: CASSYSRTAPRDYTF
J gene: TRBJ2-1; V gene: TRBV6-5; clone size: NA; D gene: NA; CDR3 DNA: TGTGTCAGCAAGTTGAGTTCCTACAATGAGCAGTTCTTC; CDR3 protein: CVSKLSSYNEQFF
J gene: TRBJ2-2; V gene: TRBV11-2; clone size: NA; D gene: NA; CDR3 DNA: TGTGCCAGCAGCTTTGAAGATTATGACAGGACCGAGGAGCTGTTTTTT; CDR3 protein: CASSFEDYDRTEELFF
J gene: TRBJ2-7; V gene: TRBV11-2; clone size: NA; D gene: NA; CDR3 DNA: TGTGCCAGTAGCACCCGCGGGGGCGGGCAGTACTTC; CDR3 protein: CASSTRGGGQYF
J gene: TRBJ2-1; V gene: TRBV28; clone size: NA; D gene: TRBD1; CDR3 DNA: TGTACCAGCAGTTTATTGACAGGGGGGAGTAATGAGCAATTCTTC; CDR3 protein: CTSSLLTGGSNEQFF
J gene: TRBJ2-3; V gene: TRBV6-6; clone size: NA; D gene: NA; CDR3 DNA: TGTGCCGGCAGTTCCCGGGCCCTACATACAGATACGCAGTATTTT; CDR3 protein: CAGSSRALHTDTQYF
J gene: TRBJ2-7; V gene: TRBV11-2; clone size: NA; D gene: NA; CDR3 DNA: TGTGCCAGCAGCTTAAAGCGAGGGCAGAGCTACGAGCAGTACTTC; CDR3 protein: CASSLKRGQSYEQYF